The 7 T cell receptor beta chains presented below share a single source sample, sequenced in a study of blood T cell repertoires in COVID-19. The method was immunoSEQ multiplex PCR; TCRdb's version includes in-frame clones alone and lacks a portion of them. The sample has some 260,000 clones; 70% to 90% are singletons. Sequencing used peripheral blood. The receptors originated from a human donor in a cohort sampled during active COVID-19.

CDR3: CASSSSRGQLYGYTF. The CDR3 bases are TGTGCCAGCAGCTCATCCCGTGGGCAGCTCTATGGCTACACCTTC. The gene calls are TRBV5-4 and TRBJ1-2; D gene unclear. The CDR3 spans 15 residues. Trimming removed 3 bases from V and 4 bases from J, with 16 bases in between. The germline CDR1 and CDR2 sequences are SGHNT and YYREEE (reference sequence). Using reference TRBV5-4 and TRBJ1-2 for the parts outside the CDR3, the full variable domain is ETGVTQSPTHLIKTRGQQVTLRCSSQSGHNTVSWYQQALGQGPQFIFQYYREEENGRGNFPPRFSGLQFPNYSSELNVNALELDDSALYLCASSSSRGQLYGYTFGSGTRLTVV.

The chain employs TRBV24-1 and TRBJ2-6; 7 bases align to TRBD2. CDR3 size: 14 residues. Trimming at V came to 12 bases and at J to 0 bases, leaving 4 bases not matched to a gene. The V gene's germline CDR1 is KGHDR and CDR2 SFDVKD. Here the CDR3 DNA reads TGTGCCGTGGGGGGGGGCTCTGGGGCCAACGTCCTGACTTTC. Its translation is CAVGGGSGANVLTF.

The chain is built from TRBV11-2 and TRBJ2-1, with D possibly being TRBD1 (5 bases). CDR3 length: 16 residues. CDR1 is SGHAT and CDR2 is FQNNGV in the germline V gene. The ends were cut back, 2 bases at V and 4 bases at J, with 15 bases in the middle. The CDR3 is CASSLRVRDSYNEQFF. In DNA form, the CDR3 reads TGTGCCAGCAGCTTACGCGTCAGGGATTCTTACAATGAGCAGTTCTTC.

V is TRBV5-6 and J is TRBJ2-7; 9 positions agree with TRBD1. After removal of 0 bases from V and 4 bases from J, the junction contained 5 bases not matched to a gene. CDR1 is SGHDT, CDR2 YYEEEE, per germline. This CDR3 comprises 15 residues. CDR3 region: CASSLGGTGLYEQYF. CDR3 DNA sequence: TGTGCCAGCAGCTTGGGCGGGACAGGGCTGTACGAGCAGTACTTC.

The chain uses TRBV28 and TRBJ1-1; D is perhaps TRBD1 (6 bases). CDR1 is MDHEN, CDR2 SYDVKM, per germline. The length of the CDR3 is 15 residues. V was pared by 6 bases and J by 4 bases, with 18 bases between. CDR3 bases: TGTGCCAGCAGCATTGAGGGCAGGGGATTCACTGAAGCTTTCTTT. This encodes CASSIEGRGFTEAFF. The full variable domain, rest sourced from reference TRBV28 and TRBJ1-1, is DVKVTQSSRYLVKRTGEKVFLECVQDMDHENMFWYRQDPGLGLRLIYFSYDVKMKEKGDIPEGYSVSREKKERFSLILESASTNQTSMYLCASSIEGRGFTEAFFGQGTRLTVV.

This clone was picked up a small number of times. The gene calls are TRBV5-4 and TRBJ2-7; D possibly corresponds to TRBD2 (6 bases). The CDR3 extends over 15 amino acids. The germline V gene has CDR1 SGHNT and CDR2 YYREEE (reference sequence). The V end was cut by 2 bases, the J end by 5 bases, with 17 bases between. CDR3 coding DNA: TGTGCCAGCAGCTTCGAGCTGGGGGGTGAGGACGAGCAGTACTTC. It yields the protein CASSFELGGEDEQYF.

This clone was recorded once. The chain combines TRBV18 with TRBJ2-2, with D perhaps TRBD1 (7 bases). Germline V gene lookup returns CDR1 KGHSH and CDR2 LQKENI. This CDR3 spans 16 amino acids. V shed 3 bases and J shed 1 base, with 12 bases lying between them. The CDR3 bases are TGTGCCAGCTCACCCCAGGGGGGACAGAACACCGGGGAGCTGTTTTTT. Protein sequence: CASSPQGGQNTGELFF. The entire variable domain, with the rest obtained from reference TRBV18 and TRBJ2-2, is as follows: NAGVMQNPRHLVRRRGQEARLRCSPMKGHSHVYWYRQLPEEGLKFMVYLQKENIIDESGMPKERFSAEFPKEGPSILRIQQVVRGDSAAYFCASSPQGGQNTGELFFGEGSRLTVL.